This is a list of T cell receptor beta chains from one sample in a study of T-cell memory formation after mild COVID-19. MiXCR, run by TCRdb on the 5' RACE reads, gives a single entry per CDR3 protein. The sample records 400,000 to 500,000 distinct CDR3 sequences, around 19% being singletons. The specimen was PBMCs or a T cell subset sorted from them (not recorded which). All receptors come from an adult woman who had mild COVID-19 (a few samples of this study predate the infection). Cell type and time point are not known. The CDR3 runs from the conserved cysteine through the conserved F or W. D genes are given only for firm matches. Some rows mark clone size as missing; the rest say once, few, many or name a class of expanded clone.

CDR3aa: CASREPGVHEKLFF; CDR3nt: TGTGCCAGCAGGGAACCCGGGGTACATGAAAAACTGTTTTTT; j_gene: TRBJ1-4; d_gene: NA; v_gene: TRBV6-5; abundance: few
CDR3aa: CASSARDSSSYEQYF; CDR3nt: TGTGCCAGCAGTGCCCGGGACAGTAGCTCCTACGAGCAGTACTTC; j_gene: TRBJ2-7; d_gene: TRBD1; v_gene: TRBV25-1; abundance: NA
CDR3aa: CASTPRGLAGIYEQFF; CDR3nt: TGTGCCAGCACTCCCCGGGGGCTAGCGGGAATCTATGAGCAGTTCTTC; j_gene: TRBJ2-1; d_gene: TRBD2; v_gene: TRBV12-3/TRBV12-4; abundance: few
CDR3aa: CASSFREGPKFF; CDR3nt: TGTGCCAGCAGTTTTCGAGAAGGACCCAAGTTCTTC; j_gene: TRBJ2-1; d_gene: NA; v_gene: TRBV12-3/TRBV12-4; abundance: few
CDR3aa: CASSPPGGFGQPQHF; CDR3nt: TGTGCCAGCAGCCCCCCTGGAGGTTTTGGTCAGCCCCAGCATTTT; j_gene: TRBJ1-5; d_gene: NA; v_gene: TRBV12-3/TRBV12-4; abundance: NA
CDR3aa: CATSDMTGRGETQYF; CDR3nt: TGTGCCACCAGTGATATGACAGGCCGGGGGGAGACCCAGTACTTC; j_gene: TRBJ2-5; d_gene: NA; v_gene: TRBV24-1; abundance: NA
CDR3aa: CASSLYTSGGGSYNEQFF; CDR3nt: TGTGCCAGCAGCTTATATACTAGCGGGGGAGGTTCCTACAATGAGCAGTTCTTC; j_gene: TRBJ2-1; d_gene: TRBD2; v_gene: TRBV7-3; abundance: NA
CDR3aa: CASSLSGWGNQPQHF; CDR3nt: TGTGCCAGCAGTTTATCTGGTTGGGGCAATCAGCCCCAGCATTTT; j_gene: TRBJ1-5; d_gene: NA; v_gene: TRBV12-3/TRBV12-4; abundance: few
CDR3aa: CASSPNPSGTDTQYF; CDR3nt: TGTGCCAGCAGCCCAAATCCTAGCGGAACAGATACGCAGTATTTT; j_gene: TRBJ2-3; d_gene: TRBD2; v_gene: TRBV7-3; abundance: many
CDR3aa: CASRQGAGKNQPQHF; CDR3nt: TGTGCCAGCAGGCAGGGGGCTGGGAAGAATCAGCCCCAGCATTTT; j_gene: TRBJ1-5; d_gene: TRBD1; v_gene: TRBV6-5; abundance: few
CDR3aa: CASSLVAGPEAFF; CDR3nt: TGCGCCAGCAGCTTGGTGGCAGGGCCTGAAGCTTTCTTT; j_gene: TRBJ1-1; d_gene: NA; v_gene: TRBV5-1; abundance: few
CDR3aa: CSGLRDGTYEQYF; CDR3nt: TGCAGCGGGCTCCGGGACGGAACCTACGAGCAGTACTTC; j_gene: TRBJ2-7; d_gene: NA; v_gene: TRBV29-1; abundance: NA
CDR3aa: CASSGSTGVWNEQFF; CDR3nt: TGTGCCAGCAGTGGTTCGACAGGGGTTTGGAATGAGCAGTTCTTC; j_gene: TRBJ2-1; d_gene: TRBD1; v_gene: TRBV12-3/TRBV12-4; abundance: few
CDR3aa: CASSLRVSSYNEQFF; CDR3nt: TGTGCCAGCAGTTTAAGGGTCAGCTCCTACAATGAGCAGTTCTTC; j_gene: TRBJ2-1; d_gene: NA; v_gene: TRBV12-3/TRBV12-4; abundance: many
CDR3aa: CASSEEAGGRYYEQYF; CDR3nt: TGTGCCAGCAGTGAAGAGGCGGGGGGGCGATACTACGAGCAGTACTTC; j_gene: TRBJ2-7; d_gene: TRBD2; v_gene: TRBV6-1; abundance: few
CDR3aa: CASSLPGLAGVSEQYF; CDR3nt: TGCGCCAGCAGCTTGCCCGGACTAGCGGGGGTATCCGAGCAGTACTTC; j_gene: TRBJ2-7; d_gene: TRBD2; v_gene: TRBV5-1; abundance: NA
CDR3aa: CATRSRAASDTQYF; CDR3nt: TGTGCCACCCGGTCTAGGGCAGCCTCAGATACGCAGTATTTT; j_gene: TRBJ2-3; d_gene: NA; v_gene: TRBV24-1; abundance: many
CDR3aa: CASSWRDYPNEQFF; CDR3nt: TGTGCCAGCAGTTGGCGGGACTACCCGAATGAACAGTTCTTC; j_gene: TRBJ2-1; d_gene: TRBD2; v_gene: TRBV6-5; abundance: NA
CDR3aa: CASSLDREAGELFF; CDR3nt: TGTGCCAGCAGCCTTGACAGGGAAGCCGGGGAGCTGTTTTTT; j_gene: TRBJ2-2; d_gene: TRBD1; v_gene: TRBV11-2; abundance: NA
CDR3aa: CAWSGLGTDGPDTQYF; CDR3nt: TGTGCCTGGAGTGGTTTAGGGACTGATGGCCCAGATACGCAGTATTTT; j_gene: TRBJ2-3; d_gene: NA; v_gene: TRBV30; abundance: NA
CDR3aa: CASSLTGGTEAFF; CDR3nt: TGTGCCAGCAGCCTGACAGGGGGCACTGAAGCTTTCTTT; j_gene: TRBJ1-1; d_gene: TRBD1; v_gene: TRBV7-8; abundance: many
CDR3aa: CAISAGQGGNQPQHF; CDR3nt: TGTGCCATCAGTGCGGGACAGGGGGGAAATCAGCCCCAGCATTTT; j_gene: TRBJ1-5; d_gene: TRBD1; v_gene: TRBV10-3; abundance: NA
CDR3aa: CASSVGGAKETQYF; CDR3nt: TGTGCCAGCAGCGTCGGTGGGGCTAAAGAGACCCAGTACTTC; j_gene: TRBJ2-5; d_gene: NA; v_gene: TRBV9; abundance: few
CDR3aa: CASSPPQEDTIYF; CDR3nt: TGTGCCAGCAGCCCTCCCCAAGAGGACACCATATATTTT; j_gene: TRBJ1-3; d_gene: NA; v_gene: TRBV7-8; abundance: few
CDR3aa: CASSLAQGSTDTQYF; CDR3nt: TGTGCCAGCAGCTTAGCACAGGGGAGCACAGATACGCAGTATTTT; j_gene: TRBJ2-3; d_gene: TRBD1; v_gene: TRBV7-2; abundance: NA
CDR3aa: CSATYLRGLEGYTF; CDR3nt: TGCAGTGCAACCTACCTCAGGGGGTTGGAAGGCTACACCTTC; j_gene: TRBJ1-2; d_gene: TRBD1; v_gene: TRBV20-1; abundance: once
CDR3aa: CAISESGANYGYTF; CDR3nt: TGTGCCATCAGTGAGTCTGGGGCGAACTATGGCTACACCTTC; j_gene: TRBJ1-2; d_gene: NA; v_gene: TRBV10-3; abundance: NA
CDR3aa: CATSDPRTGNYEQYF; CDR3nt: TGTGCCACCAGTGATCCCCGGACAGGGAACTACGAGCAGTACTTC; j_gene: TRBJ2-7; d_gene: TRBD1; v_gene: TRBV24-1; abundance: NA
CDR3aa: CASSPTPVGETQYF; CDR3nt: TGTGCCAGCAGCCCGACCCCAGTCGGGGAGACCCAGTACTTC; j_gene: TRBJ2-5; d_gene: NA; v_gene: TRBV12-3/TRBV12-4; abundance: NA
CDR3aa: CASSLASQRDTGELFF; CDR3nt: TGCGCCAGCAGCTTGGCTAGCCAACGGGACACCGGGGAGCTGTTTTTT; j_gene: TRBJ2-2; d_gene: NA; v_gene: TRBV5-1; abundance: NA
CDR3aa: CSARSDRGYNEQFF; CDR3nt: TGCAGTGCTAGATCGGACAGGGGATACAATGAGCAGTTCTTC; j_gene: TRBJ2-1; d_gene: TRBD1; v_gene: TRBV20-1; abundance: NA
CDR3aa: CASSRSQGYEQYF; CDR3nt: TGTGCCAGCAGCCGGTCACAGGGGTACGAGCAGTACTTC; j_gene: TRBJ2-7; d_gene: TRBD1; v_gene: TRBV16; abundance: NA
CDR3aa: CASSLIGALTF; CDR3nt: TGTGCCAGCAGTTTAATCGGGGCCCTGACTTTC; j_gene: TRBJ2-6; d_gene: NA; v_gene: TRBV6-6; abundance: few
CDR3aa: CATNLGLAPSYNEQFF; CDR3nt: TGTGCCACGAACCTGGGACTAGCGCCCTCCTACAATGAGCAGTTCTTC; j_gene: TRBJ2-1; d_gene: TRBD2; v_gene: TRBV15; abundance: NA
CDR3aa: CSAEASTDTQYF; CDR3nt: TGCAGCGCCGAGGCGAGCACAGATACGCAGTATTTT; j_gene: TRBJ2-3; d_gene: NA; v_gene: TRBV29-1; abundance: NA
CDR3aa: CATRGVLADTQYF; CDR3nt: TGTGCCACTCGGGGGGTTCTCGCAGATACGCAGTATTTT; j_gene: TRBJ2-3; d_gene: TRBD2; v_gene: TRBV6-1; abundance: few
CDR3aa: CASSYSEGRNTEALF; CDR3nt: TGTGCCAGCAGTTACTCGGAAGGGAGGAACACTGAAGCTTTATTT; j_gene: TRBJ1-1; d_gene: NA; v_gene: TRBV6-6; abundance: NA
CDR3aa: CASSVGPGLAGVGGGEQYF; CDR3nt: TGTGCCAGCAGCGTAGGCCCGGGACTAGCGGGAGTAGGTGGAGGGGAGCAGTACTTC; j_gene: TRBJ2-7; d_gene: TRBD2; v_gene: TRBV9; abundance: NA
CDR3aa: CASSPHGTGVGSEQFF; CDR3nt: TGTGCCAGCAGCCCCCACGGGACAGGGGTCGGAAGTGAGCAGTTCTTC; j_gene: TRBJ2-1; d_gene: TRBD1; v_gene: TRBV7-3; abundance: NA
CDR3aa: CASSFIPDRENQETQYF; CDR3nt: TGTGCCAGCAGCTTCATTCCGGACAGAGAAAACCAAGAGACCCAGTACTTC; j_gene: TRBJ2-5; d_gene: NA; v_gene: TRBV7-8; abundance: NA
CDR3aa: CATSDIGTGVSFCTDTQYF; CDR3nt: TGTGCCACCAGTGATATCGGGACAGGGGTCTCTTTTTGCACAGATACGCAGTATTTT; j_gene: TRBJ2-3; d_gene: TRBD1; v_gene: TRBV24-1; abundance: few
CDR3aa: CATSDPAPPNTGELFF; CDR3nt: TGTGCCACCAGTGACCCGGCCCCACCGAACACCGGGGAGCTGTTTTTT; j_gene: TRBJ2-2; d_gene: NA; v_gene: TRBV24-1; abundance: few
CDR3aa: CASSLGDRGVGGYTF; CDR3nt: TGCGCCAGCAGCTTGGGGGACAGGGGAGTCGGCGGCTACACCTTC; j_gene: TRBJ1-2; d_gene: TRBD1; v_gene: TRBV5-1; abundance: few
CDR3aa: CSADPGVRGGGLNEQFF; CDR3nt: TGCAGTGCCGACCCCGGCGTGCGTGGCGGGGGCCTTAATGAGCAGTTCTTC; j_gene: TRBJ2-1; d_gene: NA; v_gene: TRBV20-1; abundance: NA
CDR3aa: CASSGSGTGRSPLHF; CDR3nt: TGTGCCAGCAGCGGATCCGGGACAGGGAGGTCACCCCTCCACTTT; j_gene: TRBJ1-6; d_gene: TRBD1; v_gene: TRBV2; abundance: few
CDR3aa: CSVDSLYEQFF; CDR3nt: TGCAGCGTTGATTCCCTATATGAGCAGTTCTTC; j_gene: TRBJ2-1; d_gene: NA; v_gene: TRBV29-1; abundance: NA
CDR3aa: CASSQGTSTGVAEAFF; CDR3nt: TGTGCCAGCAGCCAAGGAACCTCCACAGGGGTGGCTGAAGCTTTCTTT; j_gene: TRBJ1-1; d_gene: TRBD1; v_gene: TRBV3-1; abundance: NA
CDR3aa: CASSPEGRRNTEAFF; CDR3nt: TGTGCCAGCTCACCGGAGGGGCGAAGGAACACTGAAGCTTTCTTT; j_gene: TRBJ1-1; d_gene: NA; v_gene: TRBV18; abundance: NA
CDR3aa: CASSQDHGGWTYEQYF; CDR3nt: TGCGCCAGCAGCCAAGATCACGGGGGTTGGACCTACGAGCAGTACTTC; j_gene: TRBJ2-7; d_gene: NA; v_gene: TRBV4-3; abundance: few
CDR3aa: CASSLAVEVGQETQYF; CDR3nt: TGTGCCAGCAGTTTAGCGGTGGAGGTTGGCCAAGAGACCCAGTACTTC; j_gene: TRBJ2-5; d_gene: NA; v_gene: TRBV12-3/TRBV12-4; abundance: NA
CDR3aa: CASSPPRGLATTDTQYF; CDR3nt: TGTGCCAGCAGTCCACCCCGGGGACTAGCGACGACAGATACGCAGTATTTT; j_gene: TRBJ2-3; d_gene: TRBD2; v_gene: TRBV6-2/TRBV6-3; abundance: NA
CDR3aa: CASSMGQNEAFF; CDR3nt: TGTGCCAGCAGCATGGGACAGAATGAAGCTTTCTTT; j_gene: TRBJ1-1; d_gene: TRBD1; v_gene: TRBV6-5; abundance: NA
CDR3aa: CASSQDPETYEQYF; CDR3nt: TGCGCCAGCAGCCAAGATCCGGAGACCTACGAGCAGTACTTC; j_gene: TRBJ2-7; d_gene: NA; v_gene: TRBV4-1; abundance: NA
CDR3aa: CASSPTLGQGRDEQFF; CDR3nt: TGTGCCAGCAGCCCAACCTTGGGACAGGGGCGGGATGAGCAGTTCTTC; j_gene: TRBJ2-1; d_gene: TRBD1; v_gene: TRBV7-8; abundance: NA
CDR3aa: CASSSGGLRTSYEQYF; CDR3nt: TGTGCCAGCAGTTCTGGGGGACTCCGCACCAGCTACGAGCAGTACTTC; j_gene: TRBJ2-7; d_gene: NA; v_gene: TRBV12-3/TRBV12-4; abundance: few
CDR3aa: CASSLRTRGAPSGANVLTF; CDR3nt: TGTGCCAGCAGTCTCCGTACAAGAGGAGCCCCCTCTGGGGCCAACGTCCTGACTTTC; j_gene: TRBJ2-6; d_gene: NA; v_gene: TRBV6-2/TRBV6-3; abundance: NA
CDR3aa: CASSELRGGTDTQYF; CDR3nt: TGCGCCAGCAGTGAATTGCGGGGTGGGACAGATACGCAGTATTTT; j_gene: TRBJ2-3; d_gene: NA; v_gene: TRBV4-3; abundance: NA
CDR3aa: CAWRRGPRSEAFF; CDR3nt: TGTGCCTGGAGACGGGGTCCGCGGTCTGAAGCTTTCTTT; j_gene: TRBJ1-1; d_gene: NA; v_gene: TRBV30; abundance: NA
CDR3aa: CTVGSSEAFF; CDR3nt: TGCACCGTGGGGTCCTCTGAAGCTTTCTTT; j_gene: TRBJ1-1; d_gene: NA; v_gene: TRBV20-1; abundance: NA